Listed below are T cell receptor beta chains from one sample, sequenced in a study of shared clonotypes between healthy human individuals. The repertoire was sequenced with immunoSEQ multiplex PCR; TCRdb's copy has only in-frame clones and lacks some. There are 2 million to 3 million clones in the sample; roughly 93% occur only once, and 0.36% lies in the top ten. The specimen sequenced was naive CD4+ T cells from PBMCs. The receptor set was obtained from a man aged 18 to 29 in good health. Some clones in this sample may be carry-over from other donors' samples. Each CDR3 is given with its conserved first and last residue. The D gene is left open where the match is weak. A clone size is listed for some rows: how often the clone was seen (once, few, many), or a class if it is expanded.

-	TRBV1	-	14	TRBJ2-4	CTSRPILAKNIQYF	TGCACCAGCAGACCTATCCTAGCCAAAAACATTCAGTACTTC
-	TRBV28	-	16	TRBJ1-5	CASSLWAIRSNQPQHF	TGTGCCAGCAGTTTGTGGGCAATAAGAAGCAATCAGCCCCAGCATTTT
-	TRBV19	TRBD1	12	TRBJ2-7	CASSRGHYEQYF	TGTGCCAGTAGCAGGGGGCACTACGAGCAGTACTTC
-	TRBV10-3	-	15	TRBJ2-5	CAISEGLGGQETQYF	TGTGCCATCAGTGAGGGACTAGGGGGTCAAGAGACCCAGTACTTC
-	TRBV5-1	TRBD1	15	TRBJ2-7	CASSLAGTGGLEQYF	TGCGCCAGCAGCTTGGCCGGGACAGGGGGCCTCGAGCAGTACTTC
-	TRBV5-1	-	15	TRBJ2-1	CASSLRVSSYNEQFF	TGCGCCAGCAGCTTGCGGGTAAGCTCCTACAATGAGCAGTTCTTC
-	TRBV29-1	TRBD1	14	TRBJ2-1	CSFSRRQGQDEQFF	TGCAGCTTTTCACGGAGACAGGGACAGGATGAGCAGTTCTTC
-	TRBV5-1	-	17	TRBJ2-3	CASSLGPRSGSTDTQYF	TGCGCCAGCAGCTTGGGTCCTAGAAGCGGGAGCACAGATACGCAGTATTTT
-	TRBV5-5	TRBD1	14	TRBJ2-7	CASSAGQGPYEQYF	TGTGCCAGCAGCGCTGGACAGGGCCCCTACGAGCAGTACTTC
-	TRBV7-6	TRBD2	17	TRBJ2-5	CASSLLSLAGGWETQYF	TGTGCCAGCAGCTTATTGTCCCTAGCGGGAGGTTGGGAGACCCAGTACTTC
-	TRBV4-3	-	16	TRBJ2-7	CASSQDYRDIPTEQYF	TGCGCCAGCAGCCAAGATTACCGGGACATACCAACCGAGCAGTACTTC
once	TRBV6-1	TRBD1	16	TRBJ1-1	CASSEAWSGRDSEAFF	TGTGCCAGCAGTGAAGCGTGGTCAGGGAGGGACAGTGAAGCTTTCTTT
-	TRBV27	TRBD1	14	TRBJ1-6	CASSGQGYGSPLHF	TGTGCCAGCAGTGGACAGGGGTACGGTTCACCCCTCCACTTT
-	TRBV28	-	11	TRBJ2-5	CASRTKETQYF	TGTGCCAGCAGGACTAAAGAGACCCAGTACTTC
few	TRBV28	-	12	TRBJ2-7	CASSPLWDEQYF	TGTGCCAGCAGCCCCCTTTGGGACGAGCAGTACTTC
-	TRBV9	-	15	TRBJ2-7	CASSAQSGYSYEQYF	TGTGCCAGCAGCGCCCAGAGCGGGTACTCCTACGAGCAGTACTTC
-	TRBV15	-	13	TRBJ2-1	CATTAEVGGEQFF	TGTGCCACCACCGCGGAGGTGGGCGGTGAGCAGTTCTTC
-	TRBV28	TRBD1	18	TRBJ1-2	CAARIGGLSDRGFYGYTF	TGTGCCGCCCGAATAGGGGGATTATCGGACAGGGGATTTTATGGCTACACCTTC
-	TRBV11-2	TRBD2	16	TRBJ2-1	CASSRLAGGRNNEQFF	TGTGCCAGCAGCCGTCTAGCGGGAGGGCGGAACAATGAGCAGTTCTTC
-	TRBV5-1	TRBD2	18	TRBJ2-2	CASSLEGLALGRAGELFF	TGCGCCAGCAGCTTGGAGGGACTAGCGTTGGGGCGGGCCGGGGAGCTGTTTTTT
-	TRBV19	TRBD1	13	TRBJ1-3	CGTGPLSGNTIYF	TGTGGGACAGGGCCTCTCTCTGGAAACACCATATATTTT
-	TRBV25-1	-	16	TRBJ1-2	CASRHTGAPTGYGYTF	TGTGCCAGCAGACATACCGGGGCCCCCACTGGGTATGGCTACACCTTC
-	TRBV7-2	-	18	TRBJ2-5	CASSLGPPLPGAQETQYF	TGTGCCAGCAGCTTAGGTCCCCCACTACCGGGGGCTCAAGAGACCCAGTACTTC
-	TRBV6-6	-	13	TRBJ1-2	CASSARHLYGYTF	TGTGCCAGCAGTGCCCGGCACCTCTATGGCTACACCTTC
-	TRBV28	-	13	TRBJ1-2	CASSPDRANGYTF	TGTGCCAGCAGCCCGGACAGAGCCAATGGCTACACCTTC
-	TRBV29-1	-	14	TRBJ2-3	CSVVQAGPTDTQYF	TGCAGCGTTGTACAGGCAGGGCCCACAGATACGCAGTATTTT
once	TRBV5-1	TRBD2	15	TRBJ2-1	CASSTLAGGYNEQFF	TGCGCCAGCAGCACCCTAGCGGGGGGCTACAATGAGCAGTTCTTC
-	TRBV2	-	14	TRBJ2-1	CASSELVSDNEQFF	TGTGCCAGCAGTGAACTGGTCAGCGACAATGAGCAGTTCTTC
-	TRBV11-2	TRBD2	19	TRBJ2-2	CASSLSGTSGRADTGELFF	TGTGCCAGCAGCTTAAGTGGGACTAGCGGGAGGGCGGACACCGGGGAGCTGTTTTTT
-	TRBV11-1	-	14	TRBJ2-5	CASLDRRSQETQYF	TGTGCCAGCTTAGACCGACGCTCTCAAGAGACCCAGTACTTC
once	TRBV5-4	TRBD2	15	TRBJ2-7	CASSSRLAGDYEQYF	TGTGCCAGCAGTTCGAGACTAGCGGGTGATTACGAGCAGTACTTC
few	TRBV11-2	TRBD2	16	TRBJ2-2	CASSSGLAGVTGELFF	TGTGCCAGCAGTTCGGGACTAGCGGGAGTTACCGGGGAGCTGTTTTTT
-	TRBV27	-	14	TRBJ1-1	CASSPTRVYTEAFF	TGTGCCAGCAGTCCTACTAGGGTTTACACTGAAGCTTTCTTT
-	TRBV9	-	15	TRBJ1-2	CASSVVPALNYGYTF	TGTGCCAGCAGCGTAGTTCCGGCGCTTAACTATGGCTACACCTTC
-	TRBV4-1	-	14	TRBJ1-3	CASSQGISGNTIYF	TGCGCCAGCAGCCAAGGGATCTCTGGAAACACCATATATTTT
-	TRBV5-1	-	17	TRBJ1-1	CASSLQSSVGGNTEAFF	TGCGCCAGCAGCCTACAAAGCTCGGTAGGAGGGAACACTGAAGCTTTCTTT
-	TRBV6-6	-	15	TRBJ1-3	CASRTDGFSGNTIYF	TGTGCCAGCAGAACGGACGGGTTCTCTGGAAACACCATATATTTT
-	TRBV6-7	-	13	TRBJ2-3	CASSSSGTDTQYF	TGTGCCAGCAGTTCCAGCGGCACAGATACGCAGTATTTT
-	TRBV2	-	13	TRBJ1-5	CASSVESNQPQHF	TGTGCCAGCAGTGTGGAGAGCAATCAGCCCCAGCATTTT
-	TRBV2	-	17	TRBJ2-6	CASSWGHLTSGANVLTF	TGTGCCAGCAGTTGGGGACACCTAACCTCTGGGGCCAACGTCCTGACTTTC
-	TRBV5-1	TRBD1	14	TRBJ2-5	CASSLEGARETQYF	TGCGCCAGCAGCTTGGAGGGGGCACGGGAGACCCAGTACTTC
-	TRBV2	-	15	TRBJ1-3	CASSVKGNSGNTIYF	TGTGCCAGCAGTGTTAAGGGGAACTCTGGAAACACCATATATTTT
-	TRBV25-1	TRBD1	18	TRBJ1-2	CASSESRTRGQGGYGYTF	TGTGCCAGCAGTGAATCCCGAACCAGGGGGCAGGGCGGATATGGCTACACCTTC
-	TRBV30	-	12	TRBJ1-2	CAWSYGNYGYTF	TGTGCCTGGAGTTACGGAAACTATGGCTACACCTTC
-	TRBV28	-	13	TRBJ1-5	CASTPRGDQPQHF	TGTGCCAGCACCCCGAGGGGCGATCAGCCCCAGCATTTT
-	TRBV28	-	15	TRBJ2-7	CASTPGGTFSYEQYF	TGTGCCAGCACCCCTGGGGGGACATTCTCCTACGAGCAGTACTTC